This TCR beta chain comes out of a study of blood T cell repertoires in COVID-19. Study summary: In each case, the material was cDNA or gDNA derived from T cells, B-cell-depleted T cells, or PBMCs.

Germline V gene lookup returns CDR1 SGHAT and CDR2 FQNNGV. Germline trimming cut 5 bases from V and 3 bases from J; bases unmatched to any gene: 4. CDR3 length: 14 residues. Authors' processing steps: Estimated nucleated cell counts came from reference gene primer amplification. Profiled with immunoSEQ multiplex PCR; TCRdb holds only in-frame clones, not every one. Clone size and the V and J calls come from that table; the DNA yielded D and trimming. The table has around 330,000 clones, approximately 88% seen once. The sequencing sample was made of PBMCs or T cells enriched from blood (not recorded which). The sequence came from a man in his fifties or sixties who had recovered from COVID-19. The chain has TRBV11-2 and TRBJ2-3; 8 bases agree with TRBD2. For the CDR3, the DNA is TGTGCCAGCAGCCGCGGGAGGTCGACAGATACGCAGTATTTT. Protein sequence: CASSRGRSTDTQYF.